The TCR beta chain described here comes from a study of cytomegalovirus exposure and HLA in healthy donors. Study outcomes and limitations: For cytomegalovirus status, the classifier reportedly gave diagnoses with high specificity and sensitivity. As confirmed in vitro, a few CMV-associated chains were specific for CMV antigens.

The ends lost 4 bases at V and 10 bases at J; junction bases unmatched: 11. This CDR3 contains 14 residues. Germline CDR1 SGDLS, CDR2 YYNGEE. Researchers ran the PCR with 60 Vbeta and 13 Jbeta primers. Profiled with immunoSEQ multiplex PCR; TCRdb holds only in-frame clones, not every one. The table has around 65,000 clones, roughly 78% seen once; the top ten hold about 4.7%. Comment on this clone: Its specificity is unknown.

The sequenced sample was PBMCs. The chain recombines TRBV9 with TRBJ2-1; TRBD2 matches at 7 bases. The receptor was isolated from a woman in her 30s in good health and CMV-seronegative. The CDR3: CASSPSGAEGEQFF. CDR3 coding DNA: TGTGCCAGCAGCCCTAGCGGAGCGGAGGGGGAGCAGTTCTTC.